The rows below give T cell receptor beta chains drawn from one sample of a study of identical twins. TCRdb re-derived calls from the 5' RACE reads in MiXCR, one entry per CDR3 protein. The sample contains about 660,000 distinct CDR3 sequences, 8% to 9% of which appear only once. These sequences were also reported in another study, on yellow fever vaccine responses in identical twins.

Sequencing input: PBMCs. These receptor sequences come from a young woman in good health. CDR3s include the opening cysteine and the closing phenylalanine or tryptophan. Fields, in order: V gene, clone size, D gene, J gene, CDR3 protein, CDR3 DNA. A D gene is named only where the DNA matches it firmly. A clone size is listed for some rows: how often the clone was seen (once, few, many), or a class if it is expanded.

v_gene: TRBV24-1; abundance: many; d_gene: TRBD1; j_gene: TRBJ2-7; CDR3aa: CATSDTGGLYEQYF; CDR3nt: TGTGCCACCAGTGATACAGGGGGCCTCTACGAGCAGTACTTC
v_gene: TRBV12-3/TRBV12-4; abundance: .; d_gene: TRBD2; j_gene: TRBJ2-5; CDR3aa: CASSEGLAGSVETQYF; CDR3nt: TGTGCCAGCAGTGAGGGACTAGCGGGTTCGGTGGAGACCCAGTACTTC
v_gene: TRBV6-5; abundance: .; d_gene: .; j_gene: TRBJ1-2; CDR3aa: CASSYRSNYGYTF; CDR3nt: TGTGCCAGCAGTTACAGGTCCAACTATGGCTACACCTTC
v_gene: TRBV7-2; abundance: .; d_gene: TRBD1; j_gene: TRBJ2-7; CDR3aa: CASSYYRDRALEQYF; CDR3nt: TGTGCCAGCAGCTACTACCGGGACAGGGCCCTCGAGCAGTACTTC
v_gene: TRBV2; abundance: few; d_gene: .; j_gene: TRBJ1-5; CDR3aa: CASSEGLTGNQPQHF; CDR3nt: TGTGCCAGCAGTGAAGGGCTGACAGGTAATCAGCCCCAGCATTTT
v_gene: TRBV29-1; abundance: .; d_gene: .; j_gene: TRBJ2-3; CDR3aa: CSVSPTDGDSTDTQYF; CDR3nt: TGCAGCGTTTCCCCCACAGACGGAGATAGCACAGATACGCAGTATTTT
v_gene: TRBV28; abundance: .; d_gene: TRBD2; j_gene: TRBJ2-1; CDR3aa: CASSLSEAGVGNGQFF; CDR3nt: TGTGCCAGCAGTTTGAGTGAAGCGGGAGTCGGAAATGGGCAGTTCTTC
v_gene: TRBV11-2; abundance: many; d_gene: TRBD1; j_gene: TRBJ2-7; CDR3aa: CASSLVVGTGSYEQYF; CDR3nt: TGTGCCAGCAGCTTAGTTGTCGGGACAGGGTCCTACGAGCAGTACTTC
v_gene: TRBV21-1; abundance: .; d_gene: .; j_gene: TRBJ2-7; CDR3aa: CASSKLGRGYDYEQYF; CDR3nt: TGTGCCAGCAGCAAATTGGGGCGGGGGTACGATTACGAGCAGTACTTC
v_gene: TRBV7-9; abundance: .; d_gene: .; j_gene: TRBJ2-1; CDR3aa: CASSGGTYNEQFF; CDR3nt: TGTGCCAGCAGCGGGGGAACCTACAATGAGCAGTTCTTC
v_gene: TRBV28; abundance: .; d_gene: TRBD2; j_gene: TRBJ2-2; CDR3aa: CASSLSLASGTGELFF; CDR3nt: TGTGCCAGCAGTTTGAGCCTGGCTAGCGGCACCGGGGAGCTGTTTTTT
v_gene: TRBV25-1; abundance: many; d_gene: .; j_gene: TRBJ2-1; CDR3aa: CASSRGGKNNEQFF; CDR3nt: TGTGCCAGCTCGAGGGGGGGGAAGAACAATGAGCAGTTCTTC
v_gene: TRBV3-1; abundance: many; d_gene: TRBD2; j_gene: TRBJ2-3; CDR3aa: CASSQGTSSHTQYF; CDR3nt: TGTGCCAGCAGCCAAGGGACTAGCAGTCATACGCAGTATTTT
v_gene: TRBV28; abundance: .; d_gene: TRBD1; j_gene: TRBJ2-2; CDR3aa: CASRQGDRGITGELFF; CDR3nt: TGTGCCAGCAGGCAGGGGGACAGGGGGATCACCGGGGAGCTGTTTTTT
v_gene: TRBV6-6; abundance: .; d_gene: .; j_gene: TRBJ2-2; CDR3aa: CATGQMNTGELFF; CDR3nt: TGTGCAACCGGCCAGATGAACACCGGGGAGCTGTTTTTT
v_gene: TRBV24-1; abundance: .; d_gene: .; j_gene: TRBJ2-1; CDR3aa: CATSVGGVYEQFF; CDR3nt: TGTGCCACCAGTGTGGGGGGAGTCTATGAGCAGTTCTTC
v_gene: TRBV3-1; abundance: few; d_gene: TRBD1; j_gene: TRBJ1-1; CDR3aa: CASSQDDRGWNTEAFF; CDR3nt: TGTGCCAGCAGCCAAGATGACAGGGGGTGGAACACTGAAGCTTTCTTT
v_gene: TRBV20-1; abundance: few; d_gene: .; j_gene: TRBJ2-7; CDR3aa: CSARDSGPSYEQYF; CDR3nt: TGCAGTGCTAGAGATTCCGGCCCTTCCTACGAGCAGTACTTC
v_gene: TRBV29-1; abundance: few; d_gene: .; j_gene: TRBJ1-2; CDR3aa: CSVDDLRANYGYTF; CDR3nt: TGCAGCGTTGATGACCTCAGGGCAAACTATGGCTACACCTTC
v_gene: TRBV20-1; abundance: .; d_gene: TRBD2; j_gene: TRBJ2-3; CDR3aa: CSAPPLPGLAGGSTDTQYF; CDR3nt: TGCAGTGCTCCACCCTTACCGGGACTAGCGGGGGGAAGCACAGATACGCAGTATTTT
v_gene: TRBV20-1; abundance: few; d_gene: TRBD2; j_gene: TRBJ2-3; CDR3aa: CSAGTSNTDTQYF; CDR3nt: TGCAGTGCGGGGACTAGCAACACAGATACGCAGTATTTT
v_gene: TRBV5-1; abundance: .; d_gene: .; j_gene: TRBJ1-5; CDR3aa: CASSLVQGQQPQHF; CDR3nt: TGCGCCAGCAGCTTGGTGCAGGGCCAGCAGCCCCAGCATTTT
v_gene: TRBV24-1; abundance: few; d_gene: TRBD1; j_gene: TRBJ2-1; CDR3aa: CATSVTLGQNEQFF; CDR3nt: TGTGCCACCAGTGTTACCTTGGGACAGAATGAGCAGTTCTTC
v_gene: TRBV3-1; abundance: .; d_gene: TRBD2; j_gene: TRBJ2-3; CDR3aa: CASTQASGGAYTDTQYF; CDR3nt: TGTGCCAGCACCCAAGCTAGCGGGGGCGCATACACAGATACGCAGTATTTT
v_gene: TRBV9; abundance: few; d_gene: .; j_gene: TRBJ2-3; CDR3aa: CASSVVGSGATDTQYF; CDR3nt: TGTGCCAGCAGCGTAGTAGGGAGTGGGGCCACAGATACGCAGTATTTT
v_gene: TRBV11-2; abundance: few; d_gene: .; j_gene: TRBJ2-3; CDR3aa: CASSLDHYGDTQYF; CDR3nt: TGTGCCAGCAGCTTAGATCACTATGGGGATACGCAGTATTTT
v_gene: TRBV7-8; abundance: many; d_gene: .; j_gene: TRBJ1-5; CDR3aa: CASSYDLGANQPQHF; CDR3nt: TGTGCCAGCAGTTATGATCTGGGAGCCAATCAGCCCCAGCATTTT
v_gene: TRBV6-5; abundance: .; d_gene: TRBD2; j_gene: TRBJ2-3; CDR3aa: CASSSLHILAGSTDTQYF; CDR3nt: TGTGCCAGCAGTTCCCTCCACATCCTAGCGGGGAGCACAGATACGCAGTATTTT
v_gene: TRBV2; abundance: many; d_gene: .; j_gene: TRBJ2-3; CDR3aa: CASEVGSLTDTQYF; CDR3nt: TGTGCCAGCGAAGTTGGCTCGCTTACAGATACGCAGTATTTT
v_gene: TRBV29-1; abundance: few; d_gene: .; j_gene: TRBJ2-5; CDR3aa: CSVAPGQETQYF; CDR3nt: TGCAGCGTTGCCCCGGGCCAAGAGACCCAGTACTTC
v_gene: TRBV2; abundance: few; d_gene: .; j_gene: TRBJ1-1; CDR3aa: CASRRVNTEAFF; CDR3nt: TGTGCCAGCAGAAGAGTGAACACTGAAGCTTTCTTT
v_gene: TRBV6-4; abundance: many; d_gene: .; j_gene: TRBJ1-1; CDR3aa: CASSDSIGGNAEAFF; CDR3nt: TGTGCCAGCAGTGATTCAATAGGGGGGAACGCTGAAGCTTTCTTT
v_gene: TRBV12-3/TRBV12-4; abundance: many; d_gene: .; j_gene: TRBJ2-7; CDR3aa: CASSYPRDVGGKYEQYF; CDR3nt: TGTGCCAGCAGTTACCCGCGGGACGTCGGGGGCAAATACGAGCAGTACTTC
v_gene: TRBV5-1; abundance: few; d_gene: .; j_gene: TRBJ2-7; CDR3aa: CASSLAGDREGEQYF; CDR3nt: TGCGCCAGCAGCTTGGCCGGGGACCGCGAGGGCGAGCAGTACTTC
v_gene: TRBV7-9; abundance: few; d_gene: TRBD2; j_gene: TRBJ2-7; CDR3aa: CASSWRELTYEQYF; CDR3nt: TGTGCCAGCAGCTGGCGGGAGCTTACCTACGAGCAGTACTTC
v_gene: TRBV4-3; abundance: .; d_gene: TRBD2; j_gene: TRBJ2-3; CDR3aa: CASSQETREGGDTQYF; CDR3nt: TGCGCCAGCAGCCAAGAAACCCGGGAGGGGGGGGATACGCAGTATTTT
v_gene: TRBV14; abundance: many; d_gene: .; j_gene: TRBJ1-4; CDR3aa: CASSEFGAVNEKLFF; CDR3nt: TGTGCCAGCAGCGAATTCGGGGCAGTTAATGAAAAACTGTTTTTT
v_gene: TRBV7-8; abundance: .; d_gene: TRBD2; j_gene: TRBJ2-1; CDR3aa: CASTSLGLIDNEQFF; CDR3nt: TGTGCCAGCACCTCCTTGGGACTAATTGACAATGAGCAGTTCTTC
v_gene: TRBV7-9; abundance: .; d_gene: TRBD1; j_gene: TRBJ2-1; CDR3aa: CASRITGVNEQFF; CDR3nt: TGTGCCAGCAGAATCACAGGGGTAAATGAGCAGTTCTTC
v_gene: TRBV5-1; abundance: .; d_gene: .; j_gene: TRBJ1-4; CDR3aa: CASSLATGRATNEKLFF; CDR3nt: TGCGCCAGCAGCTTGGCCACGGGCCGTGCAACTAATGAAAAACTGTTTTTT
v_gene: TRBV5-1; abundance: .; d_gene: .; j_gene: TRBJ1-3; CDR3aa: CASSLGMTSSGNTIYF; CDR3nt: TGCGCCAGCAGCTTGGGTATGACCTCCTCTGGAAACACCATATATTTT
v_gene: TRBV20-1; abundance: few; d_gene: .; j_gene: TRBJ2-3; CDR3aa: CSALLGRTGTDTQYF; CDR3nt: TGCAGTGCTCTCCTTGGTCGGACGGGCACAGATACGCAGTATTTT
v_gene: TRBV27; abundance: few; d_gene: .; j_gene: TRBJ2-7; CDR3aa: CASQGRTYEQYF; CDR3nt: TGTGCCAGCCAGGGGCGCACCTACGAGCAGTACTTC
v_gene: TRBV27; abundance: few; d_gene: .; j_gene: TRBJ2-1; CDR3aa: CASNPLGRTAGNEQFF; CDR3nt: TGTGCCAGCAATCCCTTGGGGCGCACTGCGGGCAATGAGCAGTTCTTC
v_gene: TRBV12-3/TRBV12-4; abundance: few; d_gene: .; j_gene: TRBJ2-7; CDR3aa: CASSSDKAYEQYF; CDR3nt: TGTGCCAGCAGTTCCGACAAAGCCTACGAGCAGTACTTC
v_gene: TRBV20-1; abundance: .; d_gene: TRBD2; j_gene: TRBJ2-3; CDR3aa: CSASVGLAGVGDTQYF; CDR3nt: TGCAGTGCTAGTGTCGGCCTAGCGGGAGTTGGAGATACGCAGTATTTT
v_gene: TRBV15; abundance: .; d_gene: TRBD1; j_gene: TRBJ1-1; CDR3aa: CATSLRQGAAEAFF; CDR3nt: TGTGCCACCAGCTTAAGACAGGGTGCCGCTGAAGCTTTCTTT
v_gene: TRBV30; abundance: .; d_gene: .; j_gene: TRBJ2-7; CDR3aa: CACKSGSSYEQYF; CDR3nt: TGTGCCTGCAAGTCAGGGAGCTCCTACGAGCAGTACTTC
v_gene: TRBV6-6; abundance: .; d_gene: TRBD2; j_gene: TRBJ2-3; CDR3aa: CASSYSGTPNKYF; CDR3nt: TGTGCCAGCAGTTACAGCGGGACTCCTAATAAGTATTTT
v_gene: TRBV12-3/TRBV12-4; abundance: many; d_gene: TRBD2; j_gene: TRBJ2-1; CDR3aa: CASSRTSGGINEQFF; CDR3nt: TGTGCCAGCAGTCGGACTAGCGGGGGTATAAATGAGCAGTTCTTC
v_gene: TRBV19; abundance: few; d_gene: TRBD1; j_gene: TRBJ2-2; CDR3aa: CASRTGQGRTGELFF; CDR3nt: TGTGCCAGTAGAACAGGACAGGGGCGGACCGGGGAGCTGTTTTTT
v_gene: TRBV11-1; abundance: few; d_gene: TRBD1; j_gene: TRBJ2-3; CDR3aa: CASSRAGQGNPLGGTDTQYF; CDR3nt: TGTGCCAGCAGCCGGGCGGGACAGGGCAACCCCCTGGGCGGCACAGATACGCAGTATTTT
v_gene: TRBV6-5; abundance: few; d_gene: TRBD2; j_gene: TRBJ2-1; CDR3aa: CASSLIGTSGRAGEQFF; CDR3nt: TGTGCCAGCAGTTTAATTGGGACTAGCGGGAGGGCCGGTGAGCAGTTCTTC
v_gene: TRBV29-1; abundance: many; d_gene: .; j_gene: TRBJ2-3; CDR3aa: CSVVINTDTQYF; CDR3nt: TGCAGCGTTGTGATAAACACAGATACGCAGTATTTT
v_gene: TRBV6-1; abundance: .; d_gene: TRBD1; j_gene: TRBJ1-6; CDR3aa: CASSQGQGSSPLHF; CDR3nt: TGTGCCAGCAGTCAGGGACAGGGGAGTTCACCCCTCCACTTT
v_gene: TRBV5-1; abundance: many; d_gene: TRBD2; j_gene: TRBJ2-5; CDR3aa: CASSRASGKETQYF; CDR3nt: TGCGCCAGCAGCCGCGCTAGCGGGAAAGAGACCCAGTACTTC
v_gene: TRBV5-1; abundance: few; d_gene: .; j_gene: TRBJ1-1; CDR3aa: CASSSKSHGTEAFF; CDR3nt: TGCGCCAGCAGCTCAAAATCACATGGCACTGAAGCTTTCTTT
v_gene: TRBV20-1; abundance: many; d_gene: TRBD2; j_gene: TRBJ2-1; CDR3aa: CSATLSGGANYNEQFF; CDR3nt: TGCAGTGCTACCCTCAGCGGGGGGGCAAACTACAATGAGCAGTTCTTC
v_gene: TRBV29-1; abundance: few; d_gene: TRBD2; j_gene: TRBJ2-3; CDR3aa: CSVPTSGSSTDTQYF; CDR3nt: TGCAGCGTTCCAACTAGCGGGAGTTCGACAGATACGCAGTATTTT